This TCR beta chain was obtained from a study of T cell repertoires in cytomegalovirus infection. As for the study in general: Public TCR beta signatures provided an indication of both CMV infection and a matching HLA type.

Germline CDR1 reads LGHDT; CDR2 reads YNNKEL (reference sequence). The CDR3 covers 15 residues. V lost 1 base, J lost 2 bases, and 12 bases lay in between. TCRdb passed the reads through MiXCR, listing each CDR3 protein once. The data hold about 180,000 distinct CDR3 sequences, with about 15% observed a single time. J is TRBJ2-7 and V is TRBV3-1; tentative D call: TRBD2 (6 bases). This clonotype was obtained from a human donor in good health (CMV status not recorded). Some clones in this sample may be carry-over from other donors' samples. The material sequenced was PBMCs. The CDR3 region is CASSQVGRDPYEQYF. CDR3 in DNA: TGTGCCAGCAGCCAAGTTGGGCGGGACCCCTACGAGCAGTACTTC.